The 27 T cell receptor beta chains in this list originate from one sample, sequenced in a study of T-cell memory formation after mild COVID-19. TCRdb used MiXCR to reprocess the 5' RACE reads, holding one entry per CDR3 protein. Altogether 500,000 to 600,000 distinct CDR3 sequences are present, more than 15% being singletons, with the ten largest covering 12%. The sequenced sample was PBMCs or a T cell subset sorted from them (not recorded which). Source of these receptors: an adult woman who had mild COVID-19 (a few samples of this study predate the infection). Cell type and time point are not known.

Written as DNA, the CDR3 is TGTGCCAGCAGTCCCGGCCCGACAGGGGGCTCTGGGGCCAACGTCCTGACTTTC. Translated: CASSPGPTGGSGANVLTF. The chain couples TRBV6-2 or TRBV6-3 to TRBJ2-6, with 9 bases aligning to TRBD1. The J segment lost 0 bases and the V segment lost 5 bases, leaving 8 bases of the junction unmatched. The CDR3 consists of 18 residues. The germline V gene encodes CDR1 MNHEY and CDR2 SVGEGT.

This chain uses TRBV6-6 with TRBJ2-7; 7 positions agree with TRBD2. The CDR3 extends over 14 amino acids. The germline gives CDR1 MNHNY, CDR2 SVGAGI (reference sequence). The junction had 5 bases not matched to a gene; V was cut back by 6 bases and J by 0 bases. The CDR3 coding sequence is TGTGCCAGCAGCGGAGCGGGGCCCTCCTACGAGCAGTACTTC. Residues: CASSGAGPSYEQYF.

This clonotype was counted a few times. The CDR3 DNA sequence: TGTGCCAGCAGTCCGCAACTAGCGGGGGGGCCGCGGAATGAGCAGTTCTTC. Encoded protein: CASSPQLAGGPRNEQFF. This chain connects TRBV12-3 or TRBV12-4 to TRBJ2-1, with 13 bases lining up with TRBD2. V dropped 5 bases and J dropped 7; count of bases not matched to a gene: 11. The CDR3 contains 17 residues.

This chain connects TRBV7-2 to TRBJ2-6, with 8 bases fitting TRBD2. V shed 5 bases and J 0 bases; nucleotides not matched to a gene: 6. CDR1 and CDR2 from the germline V gene are SGHTA and FQGNSA. This CDR3 region has 17 residues. This CDR3 is CASSPRGGSSGANVLTF. Written as DNA, the CDR3 is TGTGCCAGCAGCCCCCGGGGGGGAAGCTCTGGGGCCAACGTCCTGACTTTC.

J is TRBJ2-2 and V is TRBV4-3, with D perhaps TRBD1 or TRBD2 (5 bases each). The CDR3 contains 15 residues. Germline V lookup: CDR1 LGHNA, CDR2 YSLEER. Between the trimmed V and J ends, which lost 0 bases and 6 bases, there was a span of 11 bases. The CDR3 spells CASSQDRVRAGELFF. The CDR3 DNA reads TGCGCCAGCAGCCAAGACAGGGTGCGGGCCGGGGAGCTGTTTTTT.

This clonotype has more than one count but fewer than ten. This sequence joins TRBV15 and TRBJ2-2, with no clear D. The germline CDR1 and CDR2 sequences are LNHNV and YYDKDF (reference sequence). With 2 bases removed from V and 6 bases from J, the gap between germline ends came to 7 bases. CDR3 length: 13 amino acids. CDR3 coding DNA: TGTGCCACCAGCAGACCGAGTTCCGGGGAGCTGTTTTTT. Translation gives CATSRPSSGELFF.

V and J are TRBV5-5 and TRBJ1-5; 8 bases are a match to TRBD1. This CDR3 has 17 residues. CDR1 is SGHKS, CDR2 YYEKEE, per germline (reference sequence). Trimming took 0 bases from V and 4 from J; bases not matched to a gene: 9. The CDR3 DNA is TGTGCCAGCAGCTTGGGGCAGGGGGCAGGCAGGAATCAGCCCCAGCATTTT. Its protein product is CASSLGQGAGRNQPQHF. Together with reference TRBV5-5 and TRBJ1-5, the CDR3 gives the full variable domain: DAGVTQSPTHLIKTRGQQVTLRCSPISGHKSVSWYQQVLGQGPQFIFQYYEKEERGRGNFPDRFSARQFPNYSSELNVNALLLGDSALYLCASSLGQGAGRNQPQHFGDGTRLSIL.

Only a few counts were recorded for this clonotype. The CDR3, as DNA: TGTGCCACCAGTGATCCCAGGACAGTGGAGCAGTACTTC. Encoded protein: CATSDPRTVEQYF. The chain joins TRBV24-1 to TRBJ2-7; possibly TRBD1 for D (6 bases). The germline gives CDR1 KGHDR, CDR2 SFDVKD. Trimming removed 3 bases from V and 7 bases from J, with 12 bases in between. The length of the CDR3 is 13 residues.

This clonotype was counted between two and nine times. This chain uses TRBV12-3 or TRBV12-4 with TRBJ2-1; D may correspond to TRBD1 or TRBD2 (5 bases each). V lost 3 bases and J 6 bases, leaving 12 bases between the germline ends. The CDR3 runs to 14 residues. CDR3 sequence: CASSLGPGLNEQFF. CDR3 sequence (DNA): TGTGCCAGCAGTTTGGGACCCGGGCTCAATGAGCAGTTCTTC.

This clonotype was recorded a few times. V and J are TRBV12-3 or TRBV12-4 and TRBJ1-2, with 10 bases aligning to TRBD1. The CDR3 sequence is 14 residues long. Trimming at V came to 4 bases and at J to 7 bases, leaving 6 bases not matched to a gene. The CDR3 region is CASSSRTGGSGYTF. For the CDR3, the DNA is TGTGCCAGCAGTTCCCGGACAGGGGGATCTGGCTACACCTTC.

This clonotype was detected only a few times. V usage is TRBV6-1 and J usage is TRBJ1-1, with D uncertain. The CDR3 loop spans 13 amino acids. Trimming pared 4 bases from V and 3 bases from J, leaving 9 bases between. Germline-derived CDR1 and CDR2 are MNHNS and SASEGT. The CDR3 nucleotides read TGTGCCAGCAGTGTTATTGCGGACACTGAAGCTTTCTTT. Its translation: CASSVIADTEAFF.

This rearrangement joins TRBV5-1 to TRBJ2-7, with D perhaps TRBD2 (6 bases). The CDR3 runs 12 residues. CDR1 and CDR2 from the germline V gene are SGHRS and YFSETQ. V lost 4 bases and J 9 bases, leaving 14 bases between the germline ends. CDR3 amino acids: CASSAGTGTQYF. The CDR3 coding sequence is TGCGCCAGCAGCGCCGGGACTGGGACGCAGTACTTC.

This clonotype was recorded a few times. This chain uses TRBV5-5 with TRBJ2-2; 7 bases line up with TRBD1. This CDR3 comprises 16 residues. The J segment lost 6 bases and the V segment lost 2 bases, leaving 10 bases of the junction unmatched. The V gene's germline CDR1 is SGHKS and CDR2 YYEKEE (reference sequence). CDR3 DNA: TGTGCCAGCAGCTTCTCCGGGACAGCAATGTCCGGGGAGCTGTTTTTT. This translates into CASSFSGTAMSGELFF.

A few counts support this clonotype. This chain joins TRBV7-2 and TRBJ2-1; maybe TRBD2 (6 bases). This CDR3 has 16 amino acids. V was shortened by 2 bases and J by 2 bases, with 13 bases between the two germline ends. CDR1 and CDR2 (germline): SGHTA, FQGNSA. This chain's CDR3 is CASSLSLAPTYNEQFF. The CDR3 nucleotides are TGTGCCAGCAGCTTATCTCTAGCGCCTACCTACAATGAGCAGTTCTTC.

This clonotype was recorded many times. The chain recombines TRBV9 with TRBJ1-1; 7 nucleotides line up with TRBD1. Trimming cost V 0 bases and J 1 base; bases outside gene matches: 0. The CDR3 length is 14 residues. CDR1 and CDR2 from the germline V gene are SGDLS and YYNGEE. The CDR3 sequence: CASSVGQGNTEAFF. CDR3 in DNA: TGTGCCAGCAGCGTAGGACAGGGGAACACTGAAGCTTTCTTT.

In its sample, this clonotype was seen a few times. This sequence joins TRBV5-6 and TRBJ2-3, with TRBD1 matching over 9 bases. V shed 4 bases and J 0 bases; nucleotides not matched to a gene: 6. This CDR3 is 16 amino acids long. The V gene's germline CDR1 is SGHDT and CDR2 YYEEEE. The CDR3 loop reads CASSLRTGDSTDTQYF. CDR3 nucleotides: TGTGCCAGCAGCCTCCGGACAGGGGACAGCACAGATACGCAGTATTTT. The whole variable domain, filled in from reference TRBV5-6 and TRBJ2-3, reads DAGVTQSPTHLIKTRGQQVTLRCSPKSGHDTVSWYQQALGQGPQFIFQYYEEEERQRGNFPDRFSGHQFPNYSSELNVNALLLGDSALYLCASSLRTGDSTDTQYFGPGTRLTVL.

The chain joins TRBV5-1 to TRBJ2-7; perhaps TRBD1 as D (6 bases). The V gene's germline CDR1 is SGHRS and CDR2 YFSETQ. The V and J ends lost 4 bases and 2 bases respectively, with 10 bases between them. The CDR3 is 13 amino acids. The CDR3 sequence: CASSETGAYEQYF. CDR3 sequence (DNA): TGCGCCAGCAGCGAGACAGGAGCCTACGAGCAGTACTTC.

This clonotype came up a few times. The chain has TRBV7-9 and TRBJ2-3, with a tentative D call TRBD2 (5 bases). The CDR3 has 16 residues. The ends were cut back, 5 bases at V and 0 bases at J, with 15 bases in the middle. Germline values: CDR1 SEHNR, CDR2 FQNEAQ (reference sequence). Here the CDR3 DNA reads TGTGCCAGCAGCCGGAATAGCGCCCGGAGCACAGATACGCAGTATTTT. Protein sequence: CASSRNSARSTDTQYF.

In this sample, this clonotype turned up a few times. V gene TRBV20-1 combines with J gene TRBJ2-5; possibly TRBD1 or TRBD2 for D (6 bases each). The CDR3 runs 14 residues. Per germline, CDR1 DFQATT and CDR2 SNEGSKA (reference sequence). The V end was cut by 5 bases, the J end by 5 bases, with 18 bases between. CDR3 amino acids: CSAPRQGRLETQYF. Here the CDR3 DNA reads TGCAGTGCTCCACGCCAGGGGAGGCTCGAGACCCAGTACTTC.

This clonotype has at least ten counts. The rearrangement uses TRBV29-1 and TRBJ1-1; TRBD1 matches 8 bases. Trimming cost V 5 bases and J 1 base; bases outside gene matches: 3. Germline V gene sequence: CDR1 SQVTM, CDR2 ANQGSEA. The CDR3 runs to 13 residues. CDR3 coding DNA: TGCAGCGTTCTGACAGGGGCGAACACTGAAGCTTTCTTT. Its protein product is CSVLTGANTEAFF.

The CDR3 nucleotides are TGTGCCAGCGGGGTCGGACCCTCTGGAAACACCATATATTTT. Translation: CASGVGPSGNTIYF. This sequence joins TRBV5-8 and TRBJ1-3, with D hard to call. This CDR3 has 14 residues. CDR1 and CDR2 from the germline V gene are SGHTS and YDEGEE. Trimming removed 7 bases from V and 0 bases from J, with 11 bases in between.

This clonotype was detected only a few times. The chain has TRBV4-2 and TRBJ2-1; the D gene is possibly TRBD2 (6 bases). Germline V gives CDR1 LGHNA, CDR2 YNFKEQ. The CDR3 extends over 20 amino acids. With 3 bases removed from V and 0 bases from J, the gap between germline ends came to 24 bases. CDR3 amino acids: CASSHRASGGVVSSYNEQFF. The CDR3 DNA reads as TGTGCCAGCAGCCACCGGGCCTCCGGAGGGGTTGTAAGCTCCTACAATGAGCAGTTCTTC.

The CDR3 region has the DNA TGCGCCAGCAGCCAAGGAGTCACGCGGGGGTTCACCGGGGAGCTGTTTTTT. This gives the protein CASSQGVTRGFTGELFF. The chain recombines TRBV4-1 with TRBJ2-2, with 7 bases matching TRBD2. J was trimmed by 4 bases and V by 1 base; bases with no gene match: 9. Germline assignment: CDR1 MGHRA and CDR2 YSYEKL. The CDR3 spans 17 residues.

The chain recombines TRBV27 with TRBJ2-1; no reliable D call. V lost 10 bases, J lost 7 bases, and 11 bases lay in between. The germline V gene encodes CDR1 MNHEY and CDR2 SMNVEV (reference sequence). CDR3 size: 11 residues. In DNA, the CDR3 is TGTGCCACCGCCAAAGGGAATGAGCAGTTCTTC. Its translation: CATAKGNEQFF.

The chain is built from TRBV4-1 and TRBJ2-2; possible D gene TRBD2, 6 bases. Per germline, CDR1 MGHRA and CDR2 YSYEKL. V was shortened by 0 bases and J by 5 bases, with 10 bases between the two germline ends. The CDR3 sequence is 15 residues long. CDR3 sequence: CASSQDPGGTGELFF. In DNA, the CDR3 is TGCGCCAGCAGCCAAGATCCAGGAGGGACCGGGGAGCTGTTTTTT.

The table lists this clonotype with a few counts. The chain combines TRBV2 with TRBJ2-3, with 7 bases fitting TRBD2. Per germline, CDR1 SNHLY and CDR2 FYNNEI. The CDR3 totals 15 residues. V lost 6 bases to trimming and J lost 0 bases; unmatched junction nucleotides: 6. The CDR3 loop is CASSDPGLSTDTQYF. DNA for the CDR3: TGTGCCAGCAGCGATCCGGGACTAAGCACAGATACGCAGTATTTT.

This chain uses TRBV6-2 or TRBV6-3 with TRBJ2-7, with D perhaps TRBD1 (5 bases). The CDR3 runs 14 residues. V was trimmed by 1 base and J by 1 base, leaving 8 bases between them. CDR1 MNHEY and CDR2 SVGEGT come from the germline V gene. CDR3 amino acids: CASSYLYRSYEQYF. The CDR3 nucleotides read TGTGCCAGCAGTTACTTGTACAGGTCCTACGAGCAGTACTTC.